One and the same sample provided the 26 T cell receptor beta chains below, sequenced in a study of T cells after yellow fever vaccination. Using its own MiXCR run on the 5' RACE reads, TCRdb lists one record per CDR3 protein. The table has 400,000 or so distinct CDR3 sequences, 6.2% seen once; the top ten hold 15%. The specimen was PBMCs, collected 5 days after the yellow fever booster vaccination. The receptors derive from a man aged 30-40 years who received the YFV17D yellow fever vaccine.

The sample holds many counts of this clonotype. The chain recombines TRBV20-1 with TRBJ2-3; 9 bases line up with TRBD2. Unmatched junction bases numbered 6, after V lost 0 bases and J lost 2 bases. Germline V gene data show CDR1 as DFQATT and CDR2 as SNEGSKA (reference sequence). The CDR3 length is 16 residues. For the CDR3, the DNA is TGCAGTGCTAGAGACGGGGGGGGACTAGCCACAGATACGCAGTATTTT. It is translated as CSARDGGGLATDTQYF.

This clonotype was recorded many times. The chain carries TRBV10-3 and TRBJ2-1, with 8 bases that match TRBD2. With V trimmed by 4 bases and J by 4 bases, 6 bases remained unmatched. Looked up from germline, CDR1 is ENHRY and CDR2 is SYGVKD. The CDR3 contains 15 residues. The CDR3 here is CAISGVSGTYNEQFF. CDR3 coding DNA: TGTGCCATCAGTGGAGTTAGCGGGACTTACAATGAGCAGTTCTTC.

This clonotype was counted many times. In DNA, the CDR3 is TGTGCCAGCACTGGGGCGTACGAGCAGTACTTC. Translation: CASTGAYEQYF. The V call is TRBV27, the J call TRBJ2-7; TRBD1 is a possible D gene (5 bases). Germline values: CDR1 MNHEY, CDR2 SMNVEV (reference sequence). This CDR3 has 11 residues. Trimming shortened V by 7 bases and J by 4 bases, and 8 bases separated the two germline ends.

The chain links TRBV29-1 to TRBJ2-3; 12 bases are shared with TRBD2. Germline V gene lookup returns CDR1 SQVTM and CDR2 ANQGSEA. There are 12 residues in the CDR3. Trimming cost V 7 bases and J 6 bases; bases outside gene matches: 2. The CDR3: CSETSGSDTQYF. The CDR3 DNA is TGCAGCGAGACTAGCGGGAGCGATACGCAGTATTTT.

This clonotype appeared a few times. This chain joins TRBV10-3 and TRBJ2-5, with D possibly TRBD1 on 7 matching bases. Trimming took 3 bases from V and 4 from J, leaving 12 bases between them. Germline assignment: CDR1 ENHRY and CDR2 SYGVKD. The CDR3 has 14 residues. In DNA form, the CDR3 reads TGTGCCATCAGTGACCACCAGGGGGGAGAGACCCAGTACTTC. This sequence encodes CAISDHQGGETQYF.

This clonotype has ten or more counts. The chain joins TRBV7-9 to TRBJ1-5; D may be TRBD1 (6 bases). V gave up 2 bases and J gave up 7 bases, with 9 bases separating them. The CDR3 length is 13 residues. In germline, CDR1 is SEHNR, CDR2 FQNEAQ (reference sequence). The CDR3 region is CASSLSQGQPQHF. The CDR3 DNA follows: TGTGCCAGCAGCTTAAGTCAGGGGCAGCCCCAGCATTTT.

The chain has TRBV6-2 or TRBV6-3 and TRBJ2-7; TRBD2 agrees at 10 bases. The CDR3 contains 19 residues. Losses at the gene ends were 4 bases for V and 2 bases for J; bases not matched to a gene: 17. The V gene's germline CDR1 is MNHEY and CDR2 SVGEGT. This CDR3 is CASSSLDFRRTSGAYEQYF. CDR3 DNA sequence: TGTGCCAGCAGTTCATTAGACTTCCGACGGACTAGCGGCGCCTACGAGCAGTACTTC.

There are a few counts of this clonotype. The chain carries TRBV12-3 or TRBV12-4 and TRBJ1-3, with TRBD1 matching 8 bases. CDR3 size: 14 residues. The J segment lost 2 bases and the V segment lost 6 bases, leaving 3 bases of the junction unmatched. The CDR3 protein is CASRAGGTGNTIYF. In DNA form, the CDR3 reads TGTGCCAGCAGGGCAGGGGGCACTGGAAACACCATATATTTT.

This chain connects TRBV30 to TRBJ2-3; possibly TRBD2 for D (5 bases). The germline V gene has CDR1 GTSNPN and CDR2 SVGIG (reference sequence). V lost 4 bases and J 2 bases, leaving 13 bases between the germline ends. The CDR3 length is 14 residues. The DNA for the CDR3 is TGTGCCTGGATGAGCGGCATTCACACAGATACGCAGTATTTT. Amino acids: CAWMSGIHTDTQYF.

This chain joins TRBV20-1 and TRBJ1-5; 8 nucleotides align to TRBD1. J was trimmed by 7 bases and V by 6 bases; bases with no gene match: 11. Looked up from germline, CDR1 is DFQATT and CDR2 is SNEGSKA (reference sequence). The CDR3 extends over 14 amino acids. Here the CDR3 reads CSATPGGAGQPQHF. CDR3 DNA: TGCAGTGCGACTCCAGGGGGCGCGGGCCAGCCCCAGCATTTT.

This clonotype was picked up many times. The chain carries TRBV6-5 and TRBJ2-1, with 8 bases identical to TRBD2. This CDR3 comprises 17 residues. V lost 0 bases and J lost 3; bases outside the gene matches: 7. Germline V gives CDR1 MNHEY, CDR2 SVGAGI. The CDR3 region is CASSYSGLAGIYNEQFF. CDR3 DNA: TGTGCCAGCAGTTACTCAGGGTTAGCGGGAATCTACAATGAGCAGTTCTTC.

This clonotype was counted between two and nine times. The CDR3 loop reads CSVSAPDRTAGELFF. DNA of the CDR3: TGCAGCGTCAGCGCTCCCGACCGGACAGCCGGGGAGCTGTTTTTT. V gene TRBV29-1 combines with J gene TRBJ2-2; a weak D match, TRBD1 (6 bases). This CDR3 comprises 15 residues. The ends were cut back, 6 bases at V and 6 bases at J, with 20 bases in the middle. The germline V gene has CDR1 SQVTM and CDR2 ANQGSEA.

V gene TRBV6-2 or TRBV6-3 combines with J gene TRBJ2-2; 10 bases are shared with TRBD2. CDR3 size: 15 residues. Germline V gene lookup returns CDR1 MNHEY and CDR2 SVGEGT. The J segment lost 4 bases and the V segment lost 8 bases, leaving 7 bases of the junction unmatched. The CDR3 DNA sequence: TGTGCCAGCCGGCTAGCGGGAGAGGTCACCGGGGAGCTGTTTTTT. It translates to CASRLAGEVTGELFF.

This chain connects TRBV29-1 to TRBJ2-5; tentatively, D is TRBD2 (6 bases). This CDR3 contains 11 residues. V lost 4 bases, J lost 3 bases, and 6 bases lay in between. Germline V CDR1 and CDR2: SQVTM, ANQGSEA. The CDR3 coding sequence is TGCAGCGTTGCGGGGGAAGAGACCCAGTACTTC. Translating gives CSVAGEETQYF.

In this sample, this clonotype turned up many times. The chain is built from TRBV9 and TRBJ2-1; a weak D match, TRBD1 (5 bases). CDR3 length: 13 residues. Between the trimmed V and J ends, which lost 0 bases and 9 bases, there was a span of 10 bases. The germline V gene encodes CDR1 SGDLS and CDR2 YYNGEE. CDR3 sequence reads: CASSVAPQGEQFF. CDR3 bases: TGTGCCAGCAGCGTAGCCCCGCAGGGTGAGCAGTTCTTC.

The rearrangement uses TRBV7-2 and TRBJ2-5; the match to TRBD1 covers 7 bases. Germline V lookup: CDR1 SGHTA, CDR2 FQGNSA. V shed 8 bases, J shed 4 bases, and the junction held 10 bases outside the gene matches. The CDR3 is 14 residues long. The CDR3 DNA sequence: TGTGCCAGCTCCCCATCCTCAGGGGGAGAGACCCAGTACTTC. Amino acid sequence: CASSPSSGGETQYF.

This clonotype has at least ten counts. V usage is TRBV11-2 and J usage is TRBJ1-2; D remains ambiguous. Germline CDR1 reads SGHAT; CDR2 reads FQNNGV. V lost 4 bases and J 5 bases, leaving 17 bases between the germline ends. The CDR3 loop spans 15 amino acids. As DNA, the CDR3 is TGTGCCAGCAGCTCCCCGAGGTACAGAAAATATGGCTACACCTTC. Amino acid sequence: CASSSPRYRKYGYTF.

This clonotype was found a few times. The chain has TRBV20-1 and TRBJ2-5; 7 bases are a match to TRBD2. The CDR3 runs to 16 residues. Germline V gene data show CDR1 as DFQATT and CDR2 as SNEGSKA (reference sequence). V shed 3 bases and J 5 bases; nucleotides not matched to a gene: 15. The CDR3 reads CSASLPAGRGWETQYF. In DNA form, the CDR3 reads TGCAGTGCTAGTCTCCCAGCGGGACGGGGTTGGGAGACCCAGTACTTC.

The chain uses TRBV28 and TRBJ1-4; D gene ambiguous. CDR1 and CDR2 from the germline V gene are MDHEN and SYDVKM. Trimming cost V 5 bases and J 2 bases, with 0 bases left between them. The CDR3 consists of 11 residues. The CDR3 protein is CASSTNEKLFF. In DNA form, the CDR3 reads TGTGCCAGCAGTACTAATGAAAAACTGTTTTTT.

This clonotype was observed a handful of times. The chain combines TRBV5-1 with TRBJ2-2, with D uncertain. Between the trimmed V and J ends, which lost 3 bases and 3 bases, there was a span of 9 bases. CDR1 and CDR2 from the germline V gene are SGHRS and YFSETQ. This CDR3 has 14 amino acids. The CDR3 here is CASSSRSDTGELFF. DNA of the CDR3: TGCGCCAGCAGCTCGAGGAGTGACACCGGGGAGCTGTTTTTT.

This clonotype occurred a few times. The V and J genes are TRBV19 and TRBJ1-5, with D uncertain. V gave up 5 bases and J gave up 7 bases, with 12 bases separating them. The germline CDR1 and CDR2 sequences are LNHDA and SQIVND (reference sequence). The CDR3 has 13 residues. The CDR3 nucleotides read TGTGCCAGTAGTCCCGAGTGGGGACAGCCCCAGCATTTT. This sequence encodes CASSPEWGQPQHF. The variable domain in full, completed from reference TRBV19 and TRBJ1-5, reads DGGITQSPKYLFRKEGQNVTLSCEQNLNHDAMYWYRQDPGQGLRLIYYSQIVNDFQKGDIAEGYSVSREKKESFPLTVTSAQKNPTAFYLCASSPEWGQPQHFGDGTRLSIL.

The chain is built from TRBV7-2 and TRBJ1-2; tentatively, D is TRBD1 (5 bases). Per germline, CDR1 SGHTA and CDR2 FQGNSA. This CDR3 region has 15 residues. The V end was cut by 5 bases, the J end by 0 bases, with 13 bases between. CDR3 residues: CASSLGVPANYGYTF. Here the CDR3 DNA reads TGTGCCAGCAGCCTGGGGGTTCCGGCTAACTATGGCTACACCTTC.

In its sample, this clonotype was seen many times. The chain combines TRBV30 with TRBJ2-3; 12 positions match TRBD2. CDR1 is GTSNPN, CDR2 SVGIG, per germline (reference sequence). J gave up 6 bases and V 7 bases, and 11 bases lay outside the gene matches. This CDR3 spans 15 amino acids. DNA of the CDR3: TGTGCCTCCCTTCGACTAGCGGGAGTTCCGGATACGCAGTATTTT. It yields the protein CASLRLAGVPDTQYF.

This clonotype was counted at least ten times. The chain joins TRBV18 to TRBJ2-4; D may be TRBD1 (6 bases). The V gene lost 2 bases and the J gene lost 5 bases, with 10 bases spanning the gap. Looked up from germline, CDR1 is KGHSH and CDR2 is LQKENI. This CDR3 is 14 amino acids long. DNA for the CDR3: TGTGCCAGCTCACCAACACGGACAGAAAACATTCAGTACTTC. Protein: CASSPTRTENIQYF. Variable domain in full (rest from reference TRBV18 and TRBJ2-4): NAGVMQNPRHLVRRRGQEARLRCSPMKGHSHVYWYRQLPEEGLKFMVYLQKENIIDESGMPKERFSAEFPKEGPSILRIQQVVRGDSAAYFCASSPTRTENIQYFGAGTRLSVL.

This clonotype has a count of ten or more. The chain joins TRBV15 to TRBJ2-7, with D possibly TRBD2 on 5 matching bases. Deletions cut 5 bases from V and 9 bases from J, with 17 bases between. The CDR3 length is 13 residues. Germline CDR1 LNHNV, CDR2 YYDKDF (reference sequence). The CDR3 nucleotides are TGTGCCACCAGCCTCGAACCGGACTGGGGGCAGTACTTC. Translated: CATSLEPDWGQYF.

The chain combines TRBV14 with TRBJ1-6; D may be TRBD1 (6 bases). V was pared by 3 bases and J by 5 bases, with 8 bases between. Germline V lookup: CDR1 SGHDN, CDR2 FVKESK. The CDR3 covers 14 residues. CDR3 region: CASSHPGDNSPLHF. The CDR3 DNA sequence: TGTGCCAGCAGCCACCCAGGGGATAATTCACCCCTCCACTTT.